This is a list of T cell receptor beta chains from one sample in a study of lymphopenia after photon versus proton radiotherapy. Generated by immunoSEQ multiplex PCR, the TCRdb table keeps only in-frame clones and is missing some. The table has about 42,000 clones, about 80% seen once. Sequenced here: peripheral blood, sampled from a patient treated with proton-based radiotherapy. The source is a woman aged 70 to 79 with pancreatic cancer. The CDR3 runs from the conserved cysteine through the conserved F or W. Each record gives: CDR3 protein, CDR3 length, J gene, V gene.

cdr3_aa: CASSLGPTGVGYTF; cdr3_length: 14; j_call: TRBJ1-2; v_call: TRBV27
cdr3_aa: CASSSNFRTAPYEQYF; cdr3_length: 16; j_call: TRBJ2-7; v_call: TRBV13
cdr3_aa: CASSILGFSYEQYF; cdr3_length: 14; j_call: TRBJ2-7; v_call: TRBV19
cdr3_aa: CASSLAGVTRETQYF; cdr3_length: 15; j_call: TRBJ2-5; v_call: TRBV7-9
cdr3_aa: CASRPGGSSGNTIYF; cdr3_length: 15; j_call: TRBJ1-3; v_call: TRBV6-6
cdr3_aa: CASSGDGYSGNTIYF; cdr3_length: 15; j_call: TRBJ1-3; v_call: TRBV5-4
cdr3_aa: CASSREILPLNTEAFF; cdr3_length: 16; j_call: TRBJ1-1; v_call: TRBV19
cdr3_aa: CASSPPTGTGGFYEQYF; cdr3_length: 17; j_call: TRBJ2-7; v_call: TRBV7-6
cdr3_aa: CASSLAGSINQPQHF; cdr3_length: 15; j_call: TRBJ1-5; v_call: TRBV11-2
cdr3_aa: CSVVQGAYEQYF; cdr3_length: 12; j_call: NA; v_call: TRBV29-1
cdr3_aa: CASSGSSLNTEAFF; cdr3_length: 14; j_call: TRBJ1-1; v_call: TRBV2
cdr3_aa: CASSLEGVGDEQYF; cdr3_length: 14; j_call: TRBJ2-7; v_call: TRBV11-2
cdr3_aa: CASSRRRGLAEAFF; cdr3_length: 14; j_call: TRBJ1-1; v_call: TRBV7-2
cdr3_aa: CSVGDRGELFF; cdr3_length: 11; j_call: TRBJ2-2; v_call: TRBV29-1
cdr3_aa: CASSVAGAITGELFF; cdr3_length: 15; j_call: TRBJ2-2; v_call: TRBV9
cdr3_aa: CASTWTGGNQPQHF; cdr3_length: 14; j_call: TRBJ1-5; v_call: TRBV19
cdr3_aa: CASLRNQGNGYTF; cdr3_length: 13; j_call: TRBJ1-2; v_call: TRBV7-2
cdr3_aa: CASSQDGEEELFF; cdr3_length: 13; j_call: TRBJ2-2; v_call: TRBV4-3
cdr3_aa: CATTGAGGPRNEQFF; cdr3_length: 15; j_call: TRBJ2-1; v_call: TRBV15
cdr3_aa: CASSSTGNEQYF; cdr3_length: 12; j_call: TRBJ2-7; v_call: TRBV7-9
cdr3_aa: CASSATGRADTEAFF; cdr3_length: 15; j_call: TRBJ1-1; v_call: TRBV6-1